This passage covers 27 T cell receptor beta chains from one sample sequenced in a study of T-cell reconstitution after alpha-beta-depleted transplantation in children. A TCRbeta library incorporating unique molecular identifiers was prepared. TCRdb re-called the PCR reads through MiXCR, storing one row per CDR3 protein. The data show about 300,000 distinct CDR3 sequences, with roughly 8.2% seen just once and around 10% held by the top ten. Antigens for these TCRs are unknown. Study outcomes and limitations: The main origin of T-cell counts and diversity one year after transplant was newly produced T cells.

The specimen was peripheral blood, collected 360 days after TCRalphabeta/CD19-depleted stem cell transplant. All receptors derive from a female patient aged 2-15 years who had a stem cell transplant for Fanconi anemia, so the T cells may come from the graft donor.

This clonotype was observed a handful of times. J is TRBJ1-2 and V is TRBV6-2 or TRBV6-3; D is perhaps TRBD1 (5 bases). V was pared by 6 bases and J by 4 bases, with 24 bases between. Germline V gene data show CDR1 as MNHEY and CDR2 as SVGEGT. This CDR3 comprises 17 residues. The CDR3 DNA sequence: TGTGCCAGCAGCCGGGGCACCCGAGATACACTCGCCTATGGCTACACCTTC. Its translation is CASSRGTRDTLAYGYTF.

This clonotype has a handful of counts. J is TRBJ2-3 and V is TRBV6-5; 11 positions agree with TRBD2. CDR3 size: 15 residues. Germline CDR1 reads MNHEY; CDR2 reads SVGAGI. V shed 6 bases and J 3 bases; nucleotides not matched to a gene: 5. The CDR3: CASRLLAGETDTQYF. The CDR3 nucleotides read TGTGCCAGCAGATTACTAGCGGGAGAGACAGATACGCAGTATTTT.

This clonotype was counted a few times. The chain uses TRBV9 and TRBJ2-5, with D perhaps TRBD1 (5 bases). Germline lookup yields CDR1 SGDLS and CDR2 YYNGEE. The CDR3 is 14 residues long. Trimming took 0 bases from V and 7 from J, leaving 13 bases between them. This CDR3 reads CASSVGGAGPTQYF. CDR3 in DNA: TGTGCCAGCAGCGTAGGGGGCGCCGGGCCGACCCAGTACTTC.

This clonotype was observed many times. V and J are TRBV20-1 and TRBJ2-7, with D tentatively TRBD2 (5 bases). Per germline, CDR1 DFQATT and CDR2 SNEGSKA (reference sequence). Trimming removed 4 bases at V and 4 bases at J, with 17 bases between. This CDR3 is 14 amino acids long. CDR3 region: CSANPVLEGYEQYF. The CDR3 nucleotides read TGCAGTGCTAATCCGGTCTTAGAGGGTTACGAGCAGTACTTC.

The V call is TRBV7-2, the J call TRBJ2-5, with a tentative D call TRBD1 (6 bases). The CDR3 length is 13 residues. Germline V gene lookup returns CDR1 SGHTA and CDR2 FQGNSA. The V gene lost 4 bases and the J gene lost 5 bases, with 11 bases spanning the gap. The CDR3 nucleotides read TGTGCCAGCAGCTCAGGGGAGAGGGAGACCCAGTACTTC. It yields the protein CASSSGERETQYF.

This clonotype showed up many times. The chain uses TRBV15 and TRBJ1-6; D remains ambiguous. Germline CDR1 is LNHNV and CDR2 is YYDKDF (reference sequence). V was clipped by 0 bases and J by 2 bases, with 11 bases between them. The CDR3 spans 17 residues. The CDR3 DNA reads TGTGCCACCAGCAGAGAGGTTGGGAGGGCCTATAATTCACCCCTCCACTTT. Translated, it gives CATSREVGRAYNSPLHF.

A few counts support this clonotype. The rearrangement links TRBV19 to TRBJ1-4; TRBD1 matches at 9 bases. The junction had 9 bases not matched to a gene; V was cut back by 9 bases and J by 4 bases. The length of the CDR3 is 15 residues. Germline V gene sequence: CDR1 LNHDA, CDR2 SQIVND (reference sequence). The CDR3 bases are TGTGCCAGCGAAAGACCGGGACAGGGTAATGAAAAACTGTTTTTT. It codes for CASERPGQGNEKLFF.

V is TRBV19 and J is TRBJ1-2; maybe TRBD1 (5 bases). Trimming took 3 bases from V and 6 from J, leaving 8 bases between them. The V gene's germline CDR1 is LNHDA and CDR2 SQIVND (reference sequence). The CDR3 sequence is 12 residues long. CDR3 in DNA: TGTGCCAGTAGTATGGGACTTGATGGCTACACCTTC. Its protein product is CASSMGLDGYTF.

The chain has TRBV7-6 and TRBJ2-2, with 7 bases matching TRBD2. Trimming at V came to 5 bases and at J to 6 bases, leaving 12 bases not matched to a gene. Germline loops: CDR1 SGHVS, CDR2 FNYEAQ. There are 16 residues in the CDR3. Here the CDR3 DNA reads TGTGCCAGCAGCCCCCGAGGGAGGGTGGGACCCGGGGAGCTGTTTTTT. Amino acid sequence: CASSPRGRVGPGELFF.

This clonotype was recorded a few times. The chain recombines TRBV7-2 with TRBJ2-7, with TRBD2 matching 7 bases. Per germline, CDR1 SGHTA and CDR2 FQGNSA. Trimming cost V 1 base and J 5 bases; bases outside gene matches: 11. The CDR3 extends over 16 amino acids. As DNA, the CDR3 is TGTGCCAGCAGCTTAGATCGACTAAGGGGAGGGGACGAGCAGTACTTC. Translated: CASSLDRLRGGDEQYF.

This clonotype was counted at least ten times. This rearrangement joins TRBV5-1 to TRBJ2-1; TRBD1 might be the D (6 bases). CDR1 SGHRS and CDR2 YFSETQ come from the germline V gene. The CDR3 runs 14 residues. V was pared by 0 bases and J by 4 bases, with 8 bases between. The CDR3 DNA follows: TGCGCCAGCAGCTTGGACAGGGATTACAATGAGCAGTTCTTC. Protein: CASSLDRDYNEQFF.

This clonotype was seen many times. CDR3 nucleotide sequence: TGTGCCAGCAGGTCGACAGGGTCCCCCAACGAGCAGTACTTC. As protein: CASRSTGSPNEQYF. J is TRBJ2-7 and V is TRBV6-1, with TRBD1 identical over 7 bases. Germline V gene lookup returns CDR1 MNHNS and CDR2 SASEGT. V was clipped by 6 bases and J by 5 bases; unmatched bases: 10. The CDR3 extends over 14 amino acids.

This clonotype was seen at least ten times. V gene TRBV5-1 combines with J gene TRBJ2-7, with 9 bases that match TRBD2. This CDR3 has 15 amino acids. CDR1 and CDR2 (germline): SGHRS, YFSETQ. Losses at the gene ends were 4 bases for V and 3 bases for J; bases not matched to a gene: 8. The CDR3 coding sequence is TGCGCCAGCAGCGTAAAGACTAGCGGCATCTACGAGCAGTACTTC. Protein: CASSVKTSGIYEQYF. Combining the CDR3 with reference TRBV5-1 and TRBJ2-7 gives the whole variable domain KAGVTQTPRYLIKTRGQQVTLSCSPISGHRSVSWYQQTPGQGLQFLFEYFSETQRNKGNFPGRFSGRQFSNSRSEMNVSTLELGDSALYLCASSVKTSGIYEQYFGPGTRLTVT.

J is TRBJ2-7 and V is TRBV9, with D perhaps TRBD1 or TRBD2 (7 bases each). V was pared by 0 bases and J by 3 bases, with 16 bases between. CDR1 SGDLS and CDR2 YYNGEE come from the germline V gene. The CDR3 loop spans 16 amino acids. CDR3 region: CASSVGEGALFYEQYF. In nucleotides, the CDR3 is TGTGCCAGCAGCGTAGGGGAGGGGGCACTTTTCTACGAGCAGTACTTC.

This chain connects TRBV18 to TRBJ2-7, with 9 nucleotides matching TRBD1. CDR1 KGHSH and CDR2 LQKENI come from the germline V gene. This CDR3 contains 14 residues. With 3 bases clipped from V and 4 bases from J, the junction kept 4 bases outside the gene matches. The CDR3 sequence is CASSPGTGRYEQYV. The CDR3 nucleotides read TGTGCCAGCTCACCGGGGACAGGGAGGTACGAGCAGTACGTC.

In this sample, this clonotype turned up many times. The V and J genes are TRBV6-1 and TRBJ2-1, with TRBD2 matching 9 bases. The germline gives CDR1 MNHNS, CDR2 SASEGT. This CDR3 has 15 residues. Trimming cost V 4 bases and J 6 bases; bases outside gene matches: 7. CDR3 protein: CASSAGTSHVNEQFF. Here the CDR3 DNA reads TGTGCCAGCAGTGCCGGGACTAGCCATGTCAATGAGCAGTTCTTC.

This clonotype was seen at least ten times. The gene calls are TRBV7-9 and TRBJ1-3, with D possibly being TRBD1 (6 bases). Germline V gene data show CDR1 as SEHNR and CDR2 as FQNEAQ (reference sequence). Trimming took 1 base from V and 9 from J, leaving 13 bases between them. The CDR3 has 14 residues. The CDR3 DNA is TGTGCCAGCAGCTTAGAAGGACAGTGGGGCACCATATATTTT. Protein: CASSLEGQWGTIYF. Combining the CDR3 with reference TRBV7-9 and TRBJ1-3 gives the whole variable domain DTGVSQNPRHKITKRGQNVTFRCDPISEHNRLYWYRQTLGQGPEFLTYFQNEAQLEKSRLLSDRFSAERPKGSFSTLEIQRTEQGDSAMYLCASSLEGQWGTIYFGEGSWLTVV.

There are a few counts of this clonotype. The chain is built from TRBV3-1 and TRBJ2-7, with D possibly TRBD1 on 5 matching bases. CDR1 is LGHDT, CDR2 YNNKEL, per germline (reference sequence). V was shortened by 1 base and J by 1 base, with 11 bases between the two germline ends. The CDR3 is 15 amino acids. The CDR3 DNA reads TGTGCCAGCAGCCAAGGTTGGGGCCCTTCCTACGAGCAGTACTTC. Protein: CASSQGWGPSYEQYF.

The V call is TRBV20-1, the J call TRBJ2-7; TRBD2 matches at 12 bases. V lost 2 bases, J lost 3 bases, and 2 bases stayed unmatched. CDR1 and CDR2 from the germline V gene are DFQATT and SNEGSKA (reference sequence). The CDR3 is 14 amino acids. The CDR3 region is CSARLAGGHYEQYF. In nucleotides, the CDR3 is TGCAGTGCTAGACTAGCGGGGGGGCACTACGAGCAGTACTTC.

This clonotype came up many times. The chain links TRBV20-1 to TRBJ1-2; unclear D gene. V was trimmed by 4 bases and J by 2 bases, leaving 17 bases between them. CDR3 size: 15 residues. CDR1 is DFQATT, CDR2 SNEGSKA, per germline (reference sequence). The CDR3 loop is CSATTQGDRNYGYTF. The CDR3, as DNA: TGCAGTGCTACCACACAAGGCGACCGGAACTATGGCTACACCTTC.

The chain joins TRBV7-2 to TRBJ1-2; D not certain. In germline, CDR1 is SGHTA, CDR2 FQGNSA. V lost 7 bases and J 4 bases, leaving 22 bases between the germline ends. The CDR3 covers 16 residues. CDR3 DNA sequence: TGTGCCAGCACCTCCCAAGCCCAGGCTTGGGCCTATGGCTACACCTTC. Translation: CASTSQAQAWAYGYTF. Based on the CDR3 plus reference TRBV7-2 and TRBJ1-2, the full variable domain is GAGVSQSPSNKVTEKGKDVELRCDPISGHTALYWYRQSLGQGLEFLIYFQGNSAPDKSGLPSDRFSAERTGGSVSTLTIQRTQQEDSAVYLCASTSQAQAWAYGYTFGSGTRLTVV.

V usage is TRBV2 and J usage is TRBJ2-2; D not certain. CDR1 SNHLY and CDR2 FYNNEI come from the germline V gene. The CDR3 extends over 12 amino acids. V was pared by 4 bases and J by 4 bases, with 4 bases between. The CDR3 DNA is TGTGCCAGCAGTGCCGGCACCGGGGAGCTGTTTTTT. The encoded protein is CASSAGTGELFF. The variable domain in full, with the rest retrieved from reference TRBV2 and TRBJ2-2, is EPEVTQTPSHQVTQMGQEVILRCVPISNHLYFYWYRQILGQKVEFLVSFYNNEISEKSEIFDDQFSVERPDGSNFTLKIRSTKLEDSAMYFCASSAGTGELFFGEGSRLTVL.

This clonotype appeared a few times. V is TRBV18 and J is TRBJ2-4; maybe TRBD2 (6 bases). This CDR3 has 15 residues. The germline V and J ends were trimmed by 0 bases and 0 bases, with 6 bases remaining between them. CDR1 is KGHSH, CDR2 LQKENI, per germline. Here the CDR3 reads CASSPPGLAKNIQYF. The CDR3 DNA is TGTGCCAGCTCACCACCGGGACTAGCCAAAAACATTCAGTACTTC.

The J gene is TRBJ1-5, the V gene TRBV6-1; no firm D call. The V end lost 6 bases, the J end lost 1 base, and 7 bases lay between the germline ends. CDR3 length: 13 residues. Germline values: CDR1 MNHNS, CDR2 SASEGT. The CDR3 protein is CASRVQSNQPQHF. In DNA, the CDR3 is TGTGCCAGCAGGGTCCAGAGCAATCAGCCCCAGCATTTT.

This clonotype was seen repeatedly, ten times or more. This chain connects TRBV9 to TRBJ2-4; possibly TRBD2 for D (5 bases). There are 13 residues in the CDR3. Germline-derived CDR1 and CDR2 are SGDLS and YYNGEE. Trimming pared 2 bases from V and 7 bases from J, leaving 10 bases between. CDR3 in DNA: TGTGCCAGCAGCGTTGGAGGCGGGAACATTCAGTACTTC. Its translation is CASSVGGGNIQYF.

This clonotype appeared many times. For the CDR3, the DNA is TGTGCCAGCAGTTTTACCCCGCTCCGGGACAGGGTCACCGGGGAGCTGTTTTTT. Its protein product is CASSFTPLRDRVTGELFF. J is TRBJ2-2 and V is TRBV12-3 or TRBV12-4, with 9 bases matching TRBD1. The CDR3 has 18 residues. Trimming cost V 3 bases and J 4 bases; bases outside gene matches: 12.

This clonotype was seen ten or more times. The J gene is TRBJ2-2, the V gene TRBV5-1; 9 nucleotides agree with TRBD2. In germline, CDR1 is SGHRS, CDR2 YFSETQ. After removal of 2 bases from V and 0 bases from J, the junction contained 8 bases not matched to a gene. The CDR3 runs 18 residues. CDR3 sequence: CASSFWASGATNTGELFF. The CDR3 DNA sequence: TGCGCCAGCAGCTTTTGGGCTAGCGGGGCAACGAACACCGGGGAGCTGTTTTTT.